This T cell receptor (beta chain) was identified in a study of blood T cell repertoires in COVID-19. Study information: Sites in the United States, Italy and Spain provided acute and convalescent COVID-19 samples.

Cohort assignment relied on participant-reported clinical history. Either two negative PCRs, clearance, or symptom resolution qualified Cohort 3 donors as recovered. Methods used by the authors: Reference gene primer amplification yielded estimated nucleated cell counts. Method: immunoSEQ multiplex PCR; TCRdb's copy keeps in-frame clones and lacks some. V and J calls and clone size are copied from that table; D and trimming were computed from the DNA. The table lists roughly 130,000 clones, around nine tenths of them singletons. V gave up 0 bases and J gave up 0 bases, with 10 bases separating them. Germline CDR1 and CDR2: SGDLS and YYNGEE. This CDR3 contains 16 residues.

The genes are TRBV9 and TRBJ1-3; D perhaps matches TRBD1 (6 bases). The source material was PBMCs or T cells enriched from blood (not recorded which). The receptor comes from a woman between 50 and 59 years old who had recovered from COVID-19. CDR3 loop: CASSVDGQLSGNTIYF. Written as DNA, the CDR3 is TGTGCCAGCAGCGTAGATGGACAGCTCTCTGGAAACACCATATATTTT.